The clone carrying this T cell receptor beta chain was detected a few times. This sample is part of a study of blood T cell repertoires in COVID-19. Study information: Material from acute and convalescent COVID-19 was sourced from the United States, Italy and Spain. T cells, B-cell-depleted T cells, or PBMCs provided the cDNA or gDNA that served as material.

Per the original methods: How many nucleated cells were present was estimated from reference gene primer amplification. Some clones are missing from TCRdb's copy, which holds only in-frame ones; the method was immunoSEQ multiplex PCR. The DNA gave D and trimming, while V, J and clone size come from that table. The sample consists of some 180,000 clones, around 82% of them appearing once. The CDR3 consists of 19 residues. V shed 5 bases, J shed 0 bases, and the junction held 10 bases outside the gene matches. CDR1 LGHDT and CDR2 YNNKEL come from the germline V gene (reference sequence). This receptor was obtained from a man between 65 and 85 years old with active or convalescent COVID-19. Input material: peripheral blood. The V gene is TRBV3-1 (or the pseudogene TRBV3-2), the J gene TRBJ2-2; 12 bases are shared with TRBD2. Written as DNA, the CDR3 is TGTGCCAGCAGCTCCCGAGGGCTAGCGGGGGGGACGAACACCGGGGAGCTGTTTTTT. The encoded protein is CASSSRGLAGGTNTGELFF.